The 7 T cell receptor beta chains presented below share a single source sample, sequenced in a study of CD8+ T cells in alopecia areata. As the sequencing template, cDNA was produced by extracting RNA and reverse transcribing it. Generated by immunoSEQ multiplex PCR, the TCRdb table keeps only in-frame clones and is missing some. The sample has about 76,000 clones; approximately 72% are singletons. Stated treatment: oral pan-JAK inhibitor, 5-10 mg twice daily. The sample here was CD8+ T cells sorted from blood, taken at week 24, from a patient treated with tofacitinib. The receptors shown here come from a human donor with alopecia areata.

The J gene is TRBJ2-7, the V gene TRBV6-1, with TRBD1 matching over 9 bases. With 3 bases clipped from V and 0 bases from J, the junction kept 3 bases outside the gene matches. CDR3 length: 15 residues. Looked up from germline, CDR1 is MNHNS and CDR2 is SASEGT. CDR3 loop: CASSDGQGPSYEQYF. The DNA of the CDR3 is TGTGCCAGCAGTGATGGACAGGGGCCCTCCTACGAGCAGTACTTC.

The rearrangement uses TRBV7-9 and TRBJ2-5; TRBD1 matches 7 bases. J gave up 4 bases and V 0 bases, and 8 bases lay outside the gene matches. Germline V gives CDR1 SEHNR, CDR2 FQNEAQ (reference sequence). The CDR3 runs to 16 residues. The CDR3 DNA reads as TGTGCCAGCAGCTTAGCGCCGGGACAGCCGGGAGAGACCCAGTACTTC. It yields the protein CASSLAPGQPGETQYF.

This clone was observed a few times. The chain joins TRBV7-9 to TRBJ2-7, with 7 bases matching TRBD1. The CDR3 has 14 amino acids. With V trimmed by 6 bases and J by 2 bases, 7 bases remained unmatched. Germline V gene sequence: CDR1 SEHNR, CDR2 FQNEAQ (reference sequence). CDR3 in amino acids: CASSSADRAYEQYF. DNA of the CDR3: TGTGCCAGCAGTTCCGCTGACAGGGCCTACGAGCAGTACTTC. Complete variable domain (other parts from reference TRBV7-9 and TRBJ2-7): DTGVSQNPRHKITKRGQNVTFRCDPISEHNRLYWYRQTLGQGPEFLTYFQNEAQLEKSRLLSDRFSAERPKGSFSTLEIQRTEQGDSAMYLCASSSADRAYEQYFGPGTRLTVT.

The gene calls are TRBV6-5 and TRBJ1-1; D uncertain. The V end lost 4 bases, the J end lost 4 bases, and 13 bases lay between the germline ends. The CDR3 runs to 14 residues. CDR1 MNHEY and CDR2 SVGAGI come from the germline V gene. This chain's CDR3 is CASSSHVPGTEAFF. CDR3 bases: TGTGCCAGCAGTTCCCATGTTCCGGGCACTGAAGCTTTCTTT.

The chain carries TRBV5-1 and TRBJ1-1; 7 positions match TRBD1. V trimming: 4 bases; J trimming: 4 bases; junction bases outside the gene matches: 19. This CDR3 is 18 amino acids long. The germline V gene encodes CDR1 SGHRS and CDR2 YFSETQ. The CDR3 sequence: CASSGSDGQVQIGTEAFF. CDR3 sequence (DNA): TGCGCCAGCAGCGGGAGCGATGGACAGGTCCAGATCGGCACTGAAGCTTTCTTT.

This chain's CDR3 is CASSRDRNYGYTF. The CDR3, as DNA: TGTGCCAGCAGTCGCGACAGGAACTATGGCTACACCTTC. The V call is TRBV25-1, the J call TRBJ1-2; D is possibly TRBD1 (6 bases). The CDR3 covers 13 residues. In germline, CDR1 is MGHDK, CDR2 SYGVNS. The V gene lost 5 bases and the J gene lost 2 bases, with 9 bases spanning the gap.

CDR3 nucleotide sequence: TGTGCCAGCAGCCACCCGGGATTTGACTACGAGCAGTACTTC. It specifies CASSHPGFDYEQYF. The rearrangement uses TRBV7-8 and TRBJ2-7, with D perhaps matching TRBD2 (5 bases). V was clipped by 5 bases and J by 3 bases, with 14 bases between them. This CDR3 comprises 14 residues. CDR1 and CDR2 from the germline V gene are SGHVS and FQNEAQ.